A single sample is the source of the 22 T cell receptor beta chains below, sequenced in a study of a mutant IDH1 vaccine in newly diagnosed glioma. Sequencing used immunoSEQ multiplex PCR; TCRdb keeps in-frame clones, though not all of them. The sample consists of approximately 36,000 clones, roughly three quarters of them appearing once. The time point: baseline, week 1 (first vaccination visit). Described treatment: pre-vaccination baseline after standard-of-care therapy. Source: PBMCs, taken from a glioma patient treated with radiotherapy, temozolomide or both. The receptor source for this set is a man aged 40-49 years with glioma. Some clones in this sample may be carry-over from other donors' samples.

The chain recombines TRBV5-8 with TRBJ1-6; no reliable D call. V lost 3 bases, J lost 8 bases, and 24 bases lay in between. This CDR3 comprises 18 residues. The V gene's germline CDR1 is SGHTS and CDR2 YDEGEE. The CDR3 sequence: CASSSDWGVGRLDSPLHF. DNA of the CDR3: TGTGCCAGCAGCTCGGACTGGGGAGTAGGGCGGTTGGATTCACCCCTCCACTTT.

The V gene is TRBV2, the J gene TRBJ2-5, with 7 bases matching TRBD2. The CDR3 length is 16 residues. J was trimmed by 4 bases and V by 7 bases; bases with no gene match: 15. The germline CDR1 and CDR2 sequences are SNHLY and FYNNEI. In DNA form, the CDR3 reads TGTGCCAGCATCACCCATCCGCGGGGGTTTACAGAGACCCAGTACTTC. Amino acid sequence: CASITHPRGFTETQYF.

The V and J genes are TRBV7-2 and TRBJ1-4; D unresolved. The V end lost 1 base, the J end lost 8 bases, and 8 bases lay between the germline ends. Germline CDR1 SGHTA, CDR2 FQGNSA. The CDR3 is 13 residues long. The CDR3 region has the DNA TGTGCCAGCAGCTTAGATAGCCTCGAAAAACTGTTTTTT. Its protein product is CASSLDSLEKLFF.

The chain combines TRBV6-1 with TRBJ2-1, with D perhaps TRBD1 (5 bases). The CDR3 extends over 13 amino acids. The V and J ends lost 2 bases and 9 bases respectively, with 11 bases between them. Germline CDR1 is MNHNS and CDR2 is SASEGT. The CDR3: CASSELGLGEQFF. The CDR3 DNA sequence: TGTGCCAGCAGTGAACTGGGGCTGGGTGAGCAGTTCTTC.

V usage is TRBV15 and J usage is TRBJ1-2; 9 bases line up with TRBD1. The CDR3 spans 14 residues. J lost 0 bases, V lost 6 bases, and 2 bases had no gene match. Germline CDR1 LNHNV, CDR2 YYDKDF (reference sequence). The CDR3 DNA reads as TGTGCCACCAGACAGGGGGCAGCTAACTATGGCTACACCTTC. Translating it yields CATRQGAANYGYTF. The full variable domain, rest sourced from reference TRBV15 and TRBJ1-2, is DAMVIQNPRYQVTQFGKPVTLSCSQTLNHNVMYWYQQKSSQAPKLLFHYYDKDFNNEADTPDNFQSRRPNTSFCFLDIRSPGLGDTAMYLCATRQGAANYGYTFGSGTRLTVV.

The chain links TRBV6-5 to TRBJ1-6; TRBD1 is a possible D gene (6 bases). The CDR3 covers 15 residues. The germline V gene has CDR1 MNHEY and CDR2 SVGAGI. Trimming removed 7 bases from V and 6 bases from J, with 16 bases in between. The chain's CDR3 is CASTNNRASNSPLHF. CDR3 coding DNA: TGTGCCAGCACCAACAACAGGGCCTCTAATTCACCCCTCCACTTT.

This chain links TRBV9 with TRBJ1-6; 8 nucleotides agree with TRBD1. V lost 3 bases, J lost 13 bases, and 9 bases stayed unmatched. The germline CDR1 and CDR2 sequences are SGDLS and YYNGEE. The CDR3 covers 14 residues. CDR3 coding DNA: TGTGCCAGCAGCGCCGGACAGGGAATGGTTCCCCTCCACTTT. Translation gives CASSAGQGMVPLHF.

This rearrangement joins TRBV4-2 to TRBJ1-1, with D hard to call. This CDR3 comprises 16 residues. Germline-derived CDR1 and CDR2 are LGHNA and YNFKEQ. The V gene lost 0 bases and the J gene lost 3 bases, with 14 bases spanning the gap. As DNA, the CDR3 is TGTGCCAGCAGCCAAGAGGCCGAGGGAGTGGACACTGAAGCTTTCTTT. It is translated as CASSQEAEGVDTEAFF.

The rearrangement uses TRBV4-1 and TRBJ2-1; 8 nucleotides match TRBD2. V dropped 2 bases and J dropped 5; count of bases not matched to a gene: 5. The CDR3 has 15 residues. Per the germline V gene, CDR1 is MGHRA and CDR2 is YSYEKL. The CDR3: CASSQRDSGDNEQFF. CDR3 DNA: TGCGCCAGCAGCCAAAGAGATAGCGGGGACAATGAGCAGTTCTTC.

This clone was observed a few times. This chain links TRBV7-9 with TRBJ2-7, with D hard to call. CDR1 and CDR2 from the germline V gene are SEHNR and FQNEAQ (reference sequence). V lost 5 bases and J 5 bases, leaving 7 bases between the germline ends. The CDR3 extends over 11 amino acids. CDR3 residues: CASSGIHEQYF. The CDR3 nucleotides are TGTGCCAGCAGCGGGATCCACGAGCAGTACTTC.

V usage is TRBV15 and J usage is TRBJ2-5, with no clear D. Germline assignment: CDR1 LNHNV and CDR2 YYDKDF (reference sequence). V gave up 0 bases and J gave up 4 bases, with 0 bases separating them. This CDR3 contains 11 residues. Here the CDR3 reads CATSREETQYF. CDR3 sequence (DNA): TGTGCCACCAGCAGAGAAGAGACCCAGTACTTC.

V and J are TRBV4-2 and TRBJ1-4; maybe TRBD1 (6 bases). Germline CDR1 LGHNA, CDR2 YNFKEQ. The CDR3 runs to 18 residues. The V and J ends lost 0 bases and 1 base respectively, with 15 bases between them. The CDR3 bases are TGTGCCAGCAGCCAAGATCTCCCAGGGGAGGAAACTAATGAAAAACTGTTTTTT. This codes for CASSQDLPGEETNEKLFF.

Only one count was recorded for this clone. The chain has TRBV6-4 and TRBJ2-7; TRBD1 matches 7 bases. The CDR3 loop spans 13 amino acids. Germline V CDR1 and CDR2: MRHNA, SNTAGT. Trimming cost V 6 bases and J 0 bases; bases outside gene matches: 2. In DNA form, the CDR3 reads TGTGCCAGCAGGGACAGGCACTCCTACGAGCAGTACTTC. Protein product: CASRDRHSYEQYF.

The chain is built from TRBV30 and TRBJ1-6; unclear D gene. The CDR3 spans 15 residues. The germline V and J ends were trimmed by 0 bases and 9 bases, with 15 bases remaining between them. Germline assignment: CDR1 GTSNPN and CDR2 SVGIG (reference sequence). The CDR3: CAWSVDVVYASPLHF. CDR3 DNA: TGTGCCTGGAGTGTAGATGTAGTGTATGCTTCACCCCTCCACTTT.

This clone occurred a few times. The chain uses TRBV6-1 and TRBJ1-1; D not resolved. The V gene lost 6 bases and the J gene lost 10 bases, with 12 bases spanning the gap. The CDR3 runs 11 residues. CDR1 and CDR2 from the germline V gene are MNHNS and SASEGT. CDR3 sequence reads: CASSDPFGAFF. Written as DNA, the CDR3 is TGTGCCAGCAGCGACCCATTTGGAGCTTTCTTT.

J is TRBJ1-4 and V is TRBV2; 8 positions agree with TRBD1. The CDR3 contains 15 residues. V shed 6 bases and J 8 bases; nucleotides not matched to a gene: 11. Germline CDR1 SNHLY, CDR2 FYNNEI. The CDR3 DNA is TGTGCCAGCAGGCTTAGACAGGGGCGAGGAGAAAAACTGTTTTTT. Its translation: CASRLRQGRGEKLFF.

This clone was counted only a few times. The rearrangement uses TRBV7-3 and TRBJ1-1; the D is unclear. The CDR3 sequence is 13 residues long. Germline V gene sequence: CDR1 SGHTA, CDR2 FQGTGA. V dropped 3 bases and J dropped 5 bases, with 10 bases sitting between them. The CDR3 region has the DNA TGTGCCAGCAGCTTTAGGAAGGGAACTGAAGCTTTCTTT. Its protein is CASSFRKGTEAFF.

V usage is TRBV6-1 and J usage is TRBJ2-1; D is ambiguous. This CDR3 has 15 residues. CDR1 and CDR2 from the germline V gene are MNHNS and SASEGT. Trimming left V 8 bases short and J 9 bases short, with 23 bases between. CDR3 region: CASAWVTGPSSEQFF. The CDR3 DNA follows: TGTGCCAGCGCTTGGGTGACTGGGCCTTCTAGTGAGCAGTTCTTC.

The chain recombines TRBV9 with TRBJ2-7, with D maybe TRBD1 (5 bases). Trimming removed 0 bases at V and 6 bases at J, with 16 bases between. The germline gives CDR1 SGDLS, CDR2 YYNGEE. CDR3 length: 15 residues. Here the CDR3 reads CASSVGATTQGEQYF. CDR3 DNA sequence: TGTGCCAGCAGCGTAGGGGCAACTACCCAGGGCGAGCAGTACTTC.

V and J are TRBV13 and TRBJ2-7; 7 nucleotides match TRBD1. V gave up 4 bases and J gave up 8 bases; unmatched junction bases: 17. Germline assignment: CDR1 PRHDT and CDR2 FYEKMQ (reference sequence). The CDR3 is 16 residues long. The CDR3 bases are TGTGCCAGCAGCTCCAACCGACAGGGCCCCTTTCTCAAGCAGTACTTC. Translating gives CASSSNRQGPFLKQYF.

V is TRBV5-5 and J is TRBJ2-7; no clear D. Germline CDR1 and CDR2: SGHKS and YYEKEE (reference sequence). V gave up 0 bases and J gave up 1 base, with 5 bases separating them. The CDR3 spans 13 residues. The CDR3 is CASSLDGSYEQYF. The CDR3 DNA is TGTGCCAGCAGCTTGGACGGATCCTACGAGCAGTACTTC.

CDR3 region: CASSLGGDGNSPLHF. CDR3 nucleotide sequence: TGTGCCAGCAGCTTGGGAGGGGACGGTAATTCACCCCTCCACTTT. The V gene is TRBV5-4, the J gene TRBJ1-6, with D possibly matching TRBD1 (5 bases). Germline CDR1 and CDR2: SGHNT and YYREEE (reference sequence). CDR3 length: 15 amino acids. The V and J ends lost 0 bases and 6 bases respectively, with 10 bases between them.